Each of the 15 T cell receptor beta chains below was sequenced from the same sample in a study of memory CD4+ T cells and cytomegalovirus serostatus. Measured with immunoSEQ multiplex PCR; TCRdb has only the in-frame clones, and not every one. Among 45,000 to 65,000 clones listed, 65% to 85% were seen once. Single viable CD3+CD4+CD8-CD45RO+ cells were sorted as the memory CD4+ T cells. Sequencing used memory CD4+ T cells from blood. These receptors came from an adult in good health and CMV-seronegative.

The chain employs TRBV7-9 and TRBJ1-1; D not resolved. V was cut by 0 bases and J by 3 bases, with 11 bases left in between. CDR1 is SEHNR, CDR2 FQNEAQ, per germline (reference sequence). The CDR3 has 15 amino acids. The CDR3 spells CASSLALAVDTEAFF. Written as DNA, the CDR3 is TGTGCCAGCAGCTTAGCCCTGGCAGTTGACACTGAAGCTTTCTTT.

This clone has just one count. V is TRBV6-4 and J is TRBJ1-1; D is perhaps TRBD1 (6 bases). Between the trimmed V and J ends, which lost 4 bases and 5 bases, there was a span of 23 bases. The CDR3 extends over 17 amino acids. Germline CDR1 and CDR2: MRHNA and SNTAGT. For the CDR3, the DNA is TGTGCCAGCAGTGCCTTTGCAGGGGCCATAAGCCCTACTGAAGCTTTCTTT. Translated: CASSAFAGAISPTEAFF.

V gene TRBV5-6 combines with J gene TRBJ1-2; D remains ambiguous. Germline assignment: CDR1 SGHDT and CDR2 YYEEEE. This CDR3 comprises 14 residues. Trimming cost V 3 bases and J 4 bases, with 13 bases left between them. In DNA, the CDR3 is TGTGCCAGCAGCTCTTACAGATTTAGCTATGGCTACACCTTC. Its protein is CASSSYRFSYGYTF.

The genes are TRBV6-1 and TRBJ2-7; a possible D gene is TRBD2 (5 bases). The length of the CDR3 is 15 residues. CDR1 and CDR2 (germline): MNHNS, SASEGT. V was pared by 6 bases and J by 2 bases, with 17 bases between. DNA for the CDR3: TGTGCCAGCAGGCCCGCTGGGAGTACCCCCTACGAGCAGTACTTC. Protein sequence: CASRPAGSTPYEQYF.

This chain uses TRBV7-9 with TRBJ2-5; 9 bases agree with TRBD1. The CDR3 consists of 14 residues. Trimming removed 5 bases from V and 4 bases from J; junction bases left unmatched: 5. Per the germline V gene, CDR1 is SEHNR and CDR2 is FQNEAQ (reference sequence). The CDR3 here is CASSPTTGGETQYF. CDR3 nucleotides: TGTGCCAGCAGCCCAACGACAGGGGGAGAGACCCAGTACTTC.

This chain links TRBV7-9 with TRBJ2-7; a possible D gene is TRBD2 (6 bases). Per the germline V gene, CDR1 is SEHNR and CDR2 is FQNEAQ (reference sequence). Trimming shortened V by 1 base and J by 2 bases, and 9 bases separated the two germline ends. The CDR3 is made up of 14 amino acids. The CDR3 protein is CASSLDGGAYEQYF. CDR3 sequence (DNA): TGTGCCAGCAGCTTAGACGGAGGGGCCTACGAGCAGTACTTC. The whole variable domain, remainder taken from reference TRBV7-9 and TRBJ2-7, is DTGVSQNPRHKITKRGQNVTFRCDPISEHNRLYWYRQTLGQGPEFLTYFQNEAQLEKSRLLSDRFSAERPKGSFSTLEIQRTEQGDSAMYLCASSLDGGAYEQYFGPGTRLTVT.

V gene TRBV6-6 combines with J gene TRBJ2-7, with 10 nucleotides matching TRBD2. The CDR3 covers 15 residues. V lost 4 bases and J lost 3; bases outside the gene matches: 6. CDR1 MNHNY and CDR2 SVGAGI come from the germline V gene (reference sequence). CDR3 protein: CASSSRTSGHYEQYF. CDR3 bases: TGTGCCAGCAGTTCCAGGACTAGCGGACACTACGAGCAGTACTTC.

V gene TRBV28 combines with J gene TRBJ1-2; D unresolved. Trimming left V 8 bases short and J 5 bases short, with 12 bases between. CDR1 and CDR2 from the germline V gene are MDHEN and SYDVKM. The CDR3 is made up of 12 amino acids. The CDR3 DNA reads TGTGCCAGCGTGAAGGGTGTGTATGGCTACACCTTC. Amino acid sequence: CASVKGVYGYTF.

Note on this clone: This same CDR3 is encoded by further DNA sequences in the sample. The chain has TRBV28 and TRBJ1-5; 7 bases line up with TRBD1. J was trimmed by 4 bases and V by 8 bases; bases with no gene match: 8. Germline lookup yields CDR1 MDHEN and CDR2 SYDVKM. The CDR3 is 14 amino acids. The CDR3 sequence: CASRTGQVNQPQHF. In DNA form, the CDR3 reads TGTGCCAGCCGCACCGGACAGGTTAATCAGCCCCAGCATTTT.

This clone was observed once. The chain carries TRBV19 and TRBJ2-2, with TRBD2 matching 10 bases. The CDR3 has 15 amino acids. V dropped 4 bases and J dropped 3; count of bases not matched to a gene: 2. Germline CDR1 reads LNHDA; CDR2 reads SQIVND (reference sequence). CDR3 region: CASSKTSGHTGELFF. The CDR3 coding sequence is TGTGCCAGTAGTAAGACTAGCGGGCACACCGGGGAGCTGTTTTTT.

The chain couples TRBV6-6 to TRBJ2-1; D is perhaps TRBD2 (6 bases). The CDR3 totals 15 residues. CDR1 and CDR2 from the germline V gene are MNHNY and SVGAGI (reference sequence). The V gene lost 0 bases and the J gene lost 4 bases, with 10 bases spanning the gap. The CDR3 protein is CASSYSPGLYNEQFF. As DNA, the CDR3 is TGTGCCAGCAGTTACTCGCCGGGACTGTACAATGAGCAGTTCTTC.

The genes are TRBV11-2 and TRBJ1-1; the D gene is possibly TRBD1 (5 bases). The CDR3 loop spans 12 amino acids. CDR1 and CDR2 (germline): SGHAT, FQNNGV. V was trimmed by 2 bases and J by 7 bases, leaving 8 bases between them. The CDR3 sequence: CASSLQGLEAFF. The DNA of the CDR3 is TGTGCCAGCAGCTTACAGGGACTTGAAGCTTTCTTT.

The chain couples TRBV5-4 to TRBJ2-3, with D hard to call. The ends were cut back, 4 bases at V and 6 bases at J, with 9 bases in the middle. The CDR3 length is 12 residues. In germline, CDR1 is SGHNT, CDR2 YYREEE (reference sequence). CDR3 sequence (DNA): TGTGCCAGCAGCATCGCAGCTGATACGCAGTATTTT. It codes for CASSIAADTQYF.

This chain connects TRBV6-5 to TRBJ1-1; no clear D gene. Deletions cut 2 bases from V and 1 base from J, with 5 bases between. CDR3 size: 13 residues. CDR1 and CDR2 (germline): MNHEY, SVGAGI. CDR3 protein: CASSYTGNTEAFF. Here the CDR3 DNA reads TGTGCCAGCAGTTACACCGGGAACACTGAAGCTTTCTTT.

The V and J genes are TRBV11-3 and TRBJ1-5; D is undetermined. This CDR3 is built from 13 residues. Germline CDR1 and CDR2: SGHNT and YENEEA. Trimming shortened V by 5 bases and J by 6 bases, and 11 bases separated the two germline ends. The CDR3 loop reads CASSPRKVQPQHF. CDR3 DNA sequence: TGTGCCAGCAGCCCGCGAAAGGTTCAGCCCCAGCATTTT.